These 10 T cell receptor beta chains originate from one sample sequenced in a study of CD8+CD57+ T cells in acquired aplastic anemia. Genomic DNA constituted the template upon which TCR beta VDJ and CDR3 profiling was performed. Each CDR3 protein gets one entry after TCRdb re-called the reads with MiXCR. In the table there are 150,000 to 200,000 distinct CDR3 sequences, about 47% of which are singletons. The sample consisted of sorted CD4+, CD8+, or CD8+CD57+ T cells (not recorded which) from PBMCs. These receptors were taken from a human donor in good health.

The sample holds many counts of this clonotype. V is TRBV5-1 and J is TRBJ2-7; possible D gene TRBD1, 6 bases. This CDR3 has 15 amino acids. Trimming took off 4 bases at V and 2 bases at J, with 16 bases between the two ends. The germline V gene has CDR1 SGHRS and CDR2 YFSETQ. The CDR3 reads CASSDPGDSAYEQYF. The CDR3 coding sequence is TGCGCCAGCAGCGATCCAGGGGATTCGGCCTACGAGCAGTACTTC.

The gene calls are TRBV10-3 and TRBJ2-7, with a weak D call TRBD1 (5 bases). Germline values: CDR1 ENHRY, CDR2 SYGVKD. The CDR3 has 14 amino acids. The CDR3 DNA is TGTGCGCCGAAAGGGGCGAGGAGCTCCTACGAGCAGTACTTC. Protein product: CAPKGARSSYEQYF.

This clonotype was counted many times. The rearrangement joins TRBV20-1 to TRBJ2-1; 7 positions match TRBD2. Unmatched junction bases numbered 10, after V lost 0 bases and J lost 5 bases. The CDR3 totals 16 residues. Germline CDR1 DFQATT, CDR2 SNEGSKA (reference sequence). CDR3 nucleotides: TGCAGTGCTAGAGATTTCGCGGGGGACCGTAACAATGAGCAGTTCTTC. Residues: CSARDFAGDRNNEQFF.

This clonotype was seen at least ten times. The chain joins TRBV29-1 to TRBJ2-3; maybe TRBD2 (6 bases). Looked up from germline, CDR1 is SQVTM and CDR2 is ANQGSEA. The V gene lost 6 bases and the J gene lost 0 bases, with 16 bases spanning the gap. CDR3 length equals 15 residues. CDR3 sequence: CSVFWAGRSTDTQYF. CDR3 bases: TGCAGCGTCTTTTGGGCAGGGAGGAGCACAGATACGCAGTATTTT.

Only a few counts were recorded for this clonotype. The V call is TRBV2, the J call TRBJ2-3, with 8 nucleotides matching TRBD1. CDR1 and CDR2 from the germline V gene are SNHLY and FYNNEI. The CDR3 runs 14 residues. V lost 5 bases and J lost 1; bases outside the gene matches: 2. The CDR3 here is CASSTTGGTDTQYF. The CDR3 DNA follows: TGTGCCAGCAGTACGACAGGGGGCACAGATACGCAGTATTTT.

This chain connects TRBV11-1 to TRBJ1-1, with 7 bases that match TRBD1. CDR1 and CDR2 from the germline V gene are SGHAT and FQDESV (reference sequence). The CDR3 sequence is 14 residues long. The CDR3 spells CARAGGRGWPEAFF. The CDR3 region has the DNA TGTGCTAGAGCTGGGGGCAGGGGGTGGCCTGAAGCTTTCTTT.

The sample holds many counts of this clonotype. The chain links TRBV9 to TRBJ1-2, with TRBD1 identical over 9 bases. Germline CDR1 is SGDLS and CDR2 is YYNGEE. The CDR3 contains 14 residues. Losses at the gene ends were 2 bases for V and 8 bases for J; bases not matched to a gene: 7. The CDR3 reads CASSVDGTGRGYTF. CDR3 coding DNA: TGTGCCAGCAGCGTGGACGGGACAGGGAGGGGCTACACCTTC.

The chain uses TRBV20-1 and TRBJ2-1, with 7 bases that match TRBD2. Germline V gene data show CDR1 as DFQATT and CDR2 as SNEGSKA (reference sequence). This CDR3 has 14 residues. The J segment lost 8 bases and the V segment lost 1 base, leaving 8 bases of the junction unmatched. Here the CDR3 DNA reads TGCAGTGCTAGAGGGGCGGGAGAGGCATATGAGCAGTTCTTC. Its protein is CSARGAGEAYEQFF.

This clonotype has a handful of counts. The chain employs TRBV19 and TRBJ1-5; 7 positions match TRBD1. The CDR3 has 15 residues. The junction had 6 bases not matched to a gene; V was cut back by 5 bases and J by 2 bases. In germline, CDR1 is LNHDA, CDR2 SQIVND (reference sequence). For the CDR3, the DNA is TGTGCCAGTAGTTGGGGGCAGGGGGGCAATCAGCCCCAGCATTTT. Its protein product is CASSWGQGGNQPQHF.

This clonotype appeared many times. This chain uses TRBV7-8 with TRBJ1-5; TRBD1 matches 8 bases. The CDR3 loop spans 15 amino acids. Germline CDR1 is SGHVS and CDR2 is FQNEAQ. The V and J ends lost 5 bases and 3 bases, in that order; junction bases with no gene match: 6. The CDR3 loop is CASSPRDRSNQPQHF. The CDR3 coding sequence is TGTGCCAGCAGCCCCCGGGACAGGTCCAATCAGCCCCAGCATTTT. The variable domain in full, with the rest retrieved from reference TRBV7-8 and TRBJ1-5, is GAGVSQSPRYKVAKRGQDVALRCDPISGHVSLFWYQQALGQGPEFLTYFQNEAQLDKSGLPSDRFFAERPEGSVSTLKIQRTQQEDSAVYLCASSPRDRSNQPQHFGDGTRLSIL.